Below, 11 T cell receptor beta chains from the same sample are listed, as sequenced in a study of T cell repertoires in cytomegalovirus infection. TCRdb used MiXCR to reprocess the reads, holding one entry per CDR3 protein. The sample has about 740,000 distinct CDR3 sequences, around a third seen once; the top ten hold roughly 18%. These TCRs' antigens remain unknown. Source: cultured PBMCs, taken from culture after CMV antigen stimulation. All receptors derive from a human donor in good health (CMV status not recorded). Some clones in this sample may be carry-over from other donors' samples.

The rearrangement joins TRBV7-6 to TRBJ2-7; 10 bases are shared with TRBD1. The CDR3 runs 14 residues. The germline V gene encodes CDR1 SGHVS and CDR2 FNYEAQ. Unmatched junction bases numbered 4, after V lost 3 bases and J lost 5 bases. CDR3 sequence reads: CASSLRQGANEQYF. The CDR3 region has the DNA TGTGCCAGCAGCTTGCGACAGGGGGCCAACGAGCAGTACTTC.

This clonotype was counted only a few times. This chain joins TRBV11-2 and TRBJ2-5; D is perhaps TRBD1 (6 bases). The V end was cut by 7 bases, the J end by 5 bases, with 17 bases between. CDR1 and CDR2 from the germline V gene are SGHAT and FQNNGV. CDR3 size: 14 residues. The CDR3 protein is CASNSLRGRETQYF. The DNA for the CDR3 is TGTGCCAGCAACTCCCTCAGGGGCAGGGAGACCCAGTACTTC.

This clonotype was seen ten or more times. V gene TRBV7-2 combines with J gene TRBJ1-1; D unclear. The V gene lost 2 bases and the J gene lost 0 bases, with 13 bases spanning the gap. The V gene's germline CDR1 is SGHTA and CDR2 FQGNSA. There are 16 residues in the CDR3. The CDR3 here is CASSLHKMGMNTEAFF. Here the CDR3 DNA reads TGTGCCAGCAGCTTACATAAGATGGGTATGAACACTGAAGCTTTCTTT.

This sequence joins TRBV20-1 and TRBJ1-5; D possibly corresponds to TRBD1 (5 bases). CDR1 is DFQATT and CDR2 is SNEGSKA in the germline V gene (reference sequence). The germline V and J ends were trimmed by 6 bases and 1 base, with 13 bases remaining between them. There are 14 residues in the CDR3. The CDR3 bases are TGCAGTGCCGATTGGGGGGGGAGCAATCAGCCCCAGCATTTT. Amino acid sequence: CSADWGGSNQPQHF.

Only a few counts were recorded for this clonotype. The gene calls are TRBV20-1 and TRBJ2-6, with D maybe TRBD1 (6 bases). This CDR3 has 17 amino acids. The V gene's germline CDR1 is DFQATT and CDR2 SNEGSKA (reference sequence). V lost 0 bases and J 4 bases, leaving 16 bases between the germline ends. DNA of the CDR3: TGCAGTGCTAGAGATGCGGCAGGGGAACCCGGGGCCAACGTCCTGACTTTC. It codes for CSARDAAGEPGANVLTF.

The CDR3 coding sequence is TGCAGTGCTAGCGCCGGGACAGGGTATTTCCATGGCTACACCTTC. Translation gives CSASAGTGYFHGYTF. The chain joins TRBV20-1 to TRBJ1-2; TRBD1 agrees at 9 bases. Germline V gene sequence: CDR1 DFQATT, CDR2 SNEGSKA (reference sequence). The CDR3 contains 15 residues. J was trimmed by 6 bases and V by 3 bases; bases with no gene match: 11.

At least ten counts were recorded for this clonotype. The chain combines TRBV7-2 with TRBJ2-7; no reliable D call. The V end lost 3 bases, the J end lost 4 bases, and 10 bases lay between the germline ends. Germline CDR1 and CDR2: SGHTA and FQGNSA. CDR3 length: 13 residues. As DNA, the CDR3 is TGTGCCAGCAGCTTGGCAGTAGAATACGAGCAGTACTTC. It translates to CASSLAVEYEQYF. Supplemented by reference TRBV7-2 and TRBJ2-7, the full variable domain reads GAGVSQSPSNKVTEKGKDVELRCDPISGHTALYWYRQSLGQGLEFLIYFQGNSAPDKSGLPSDRFSAERTGGSVSTLTIQRTQQEDSAVYLCASSLAVEYEQYFGPGTRLTVT.

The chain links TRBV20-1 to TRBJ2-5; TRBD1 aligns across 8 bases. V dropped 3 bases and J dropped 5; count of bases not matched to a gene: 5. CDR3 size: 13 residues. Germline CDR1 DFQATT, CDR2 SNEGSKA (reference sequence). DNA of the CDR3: TGCAGTGCTAGGGGACAGGCGGGGGAGACCCAGTACTTC. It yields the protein CSARGQAGETQYF.

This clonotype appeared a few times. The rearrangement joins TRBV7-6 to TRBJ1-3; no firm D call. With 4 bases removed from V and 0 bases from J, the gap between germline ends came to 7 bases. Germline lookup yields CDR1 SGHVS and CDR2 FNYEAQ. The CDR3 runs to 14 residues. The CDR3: CASSWSNSGNTIYF. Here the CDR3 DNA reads TGTGCCAGCAGCTGGTCCAACTCTGGAAACACCATATATTTT.

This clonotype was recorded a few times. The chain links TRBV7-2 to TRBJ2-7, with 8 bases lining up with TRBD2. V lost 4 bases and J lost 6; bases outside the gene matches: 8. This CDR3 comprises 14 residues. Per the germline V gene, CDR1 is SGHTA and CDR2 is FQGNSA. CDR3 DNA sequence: TGTGCCAGCAGCTCCACGGGGGGGGCCCTCGAGCAGTACTTC. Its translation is CASSSTGGALEQYF.

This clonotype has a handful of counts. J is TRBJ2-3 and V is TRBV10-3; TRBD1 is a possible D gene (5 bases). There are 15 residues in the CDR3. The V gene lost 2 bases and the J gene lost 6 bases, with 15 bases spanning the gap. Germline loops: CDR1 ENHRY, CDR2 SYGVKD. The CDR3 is CAISELLKGIDTQYF. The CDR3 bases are TGTGCCATCAGTGAGCTCCTGAAGGGGATCGATACGCAGTATTTT.